This TCR beta chain was captured by sequencing in a study of blood T cell repertoires in COVID-19. Overall study context: Sites in the United States, Italy and Spain provided acute and convalescent COVID-19 samples. Sources were T cells, B-cell-depleted T cells, or PBMCs; the material itself was cDNA or gDNA.

CDR3 size: 15 residues. Germline V gene sequence: CDR1 SGHKS, CDR2 YYEKEE (reference sequence). Trimming left V 6 bases short and J 8 bases short, with 21 bases between. In the original analysis: Amplifying reference gene primers gave estimates of nucleated cell counts. Assay: immunoSEQ multiplex PCR; the TCRdb copy retains only in-frame clones and omits some. The D gene and trimming were derived from the DNA, and the V and J assignments and clone size from that table. The repertoire holds about 180,000 clones, approximately 82% seen once, with approximately 16% in the top ten. This chain joins TRBV5-5 and TRBJ2-4; the D gene is possibly TRBD2 (6 bases). Sequencing was done on a sample of PBMCs or T cells enriched from blood (not recorded which). The source of this sequence is a middle-aged man who had recovered from COVID-19. DNA for the CDR3: TGTGCCAGCACCCTTGGCGGGATTGGATCGGACATTCAGTACTTC. It yields the protein CASTLGGIGSDIQYF.